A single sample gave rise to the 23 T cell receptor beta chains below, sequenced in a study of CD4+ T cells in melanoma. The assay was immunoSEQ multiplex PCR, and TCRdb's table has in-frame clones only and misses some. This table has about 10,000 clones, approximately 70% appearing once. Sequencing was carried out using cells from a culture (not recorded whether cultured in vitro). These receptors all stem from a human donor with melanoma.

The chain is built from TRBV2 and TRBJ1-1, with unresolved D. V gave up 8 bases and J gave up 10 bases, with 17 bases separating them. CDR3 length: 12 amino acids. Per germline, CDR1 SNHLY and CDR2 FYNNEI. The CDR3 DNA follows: TGTGCCAGCGGTTTCAGTCGCGTAGTAGCTTTCTTT. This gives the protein CASGFSRVVAFF. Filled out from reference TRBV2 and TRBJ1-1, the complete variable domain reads EPEVTQTPSHQVTQMGQEVILRCVPISNHLYFYWYRQILGQKVEFLVSFYNNEISEKSEIFDDQFSVERPDGSNFTLKIRSTKLEDSAMYFCASGFSRVVAFFGQGTRLTVV.

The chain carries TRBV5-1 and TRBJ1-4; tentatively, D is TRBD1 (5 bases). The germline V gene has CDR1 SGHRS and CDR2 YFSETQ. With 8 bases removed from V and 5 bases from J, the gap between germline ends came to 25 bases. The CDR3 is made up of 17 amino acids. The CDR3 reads CARRPRQPGRKNEKLFF. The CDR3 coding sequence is TGCGCCAGACGACCAAGGCAACCGGGACGGAAAAATGAAAAACTGTTTTTT.

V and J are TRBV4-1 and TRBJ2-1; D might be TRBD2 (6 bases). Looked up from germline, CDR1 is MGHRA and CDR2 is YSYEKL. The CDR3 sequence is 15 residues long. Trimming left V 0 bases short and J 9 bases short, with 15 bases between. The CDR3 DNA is TGCGCCAGCAGCCAAGATCCTGGGGAGGCGACTGAGCAGTTCTTC. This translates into CASSQDPGEATEQFF.

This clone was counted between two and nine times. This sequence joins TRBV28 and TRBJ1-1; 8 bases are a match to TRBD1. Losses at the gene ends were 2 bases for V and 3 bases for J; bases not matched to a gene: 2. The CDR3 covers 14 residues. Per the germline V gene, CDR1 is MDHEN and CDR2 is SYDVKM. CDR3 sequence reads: CASSLNRGYTEAFF. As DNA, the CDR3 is TGTGCCAGCAGTTTAAACAGGGGGTACACTGAAGCTTTCTTT.

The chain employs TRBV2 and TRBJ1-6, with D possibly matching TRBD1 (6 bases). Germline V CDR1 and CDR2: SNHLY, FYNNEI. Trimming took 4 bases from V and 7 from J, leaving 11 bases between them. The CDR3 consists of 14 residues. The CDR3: CASSVRGANSPLHF. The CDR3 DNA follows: TGTGCCAGCAGTGTCAGGGGCGCGAATTCACCCCTCCACTTT.

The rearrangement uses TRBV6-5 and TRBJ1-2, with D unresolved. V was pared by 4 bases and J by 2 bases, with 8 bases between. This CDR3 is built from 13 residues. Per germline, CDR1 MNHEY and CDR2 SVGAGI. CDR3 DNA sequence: TGTGCCAGCAGTTTTAACCTAAACTATGGCTACACCTTC. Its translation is CASSFNLNYGYTF.

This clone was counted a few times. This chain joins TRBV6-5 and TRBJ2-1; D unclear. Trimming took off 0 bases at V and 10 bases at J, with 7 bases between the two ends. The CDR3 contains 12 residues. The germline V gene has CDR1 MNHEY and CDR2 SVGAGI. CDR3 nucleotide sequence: TGTGCCAGCAGTTACTCGCTCGGGGAGCAGTTCTTC. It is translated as CASSYSLGEQFF.

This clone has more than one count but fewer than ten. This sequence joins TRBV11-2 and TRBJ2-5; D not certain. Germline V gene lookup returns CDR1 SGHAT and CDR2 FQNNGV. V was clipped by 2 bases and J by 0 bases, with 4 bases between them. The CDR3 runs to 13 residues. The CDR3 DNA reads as TGTGCCAGCAGCTTAAGCCACCAAGAGACCCAGTACTTC. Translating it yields CASSLSHQETQYF.

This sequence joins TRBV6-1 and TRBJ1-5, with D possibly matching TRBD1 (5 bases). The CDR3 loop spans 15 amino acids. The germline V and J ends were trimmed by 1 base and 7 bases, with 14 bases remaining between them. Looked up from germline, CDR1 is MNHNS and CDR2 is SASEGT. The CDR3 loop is CASSEGPRGGQPQHF. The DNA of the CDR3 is TGTGCCAGCAGTGAAGGGCCGAGGGGAGGACAGCCCCAGCATTTT.

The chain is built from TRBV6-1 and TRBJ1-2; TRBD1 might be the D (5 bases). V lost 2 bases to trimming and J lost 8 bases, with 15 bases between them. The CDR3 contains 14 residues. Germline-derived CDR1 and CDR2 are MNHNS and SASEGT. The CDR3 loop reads CASSERGSKRGYTF. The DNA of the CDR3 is TGTGCCAGCAGTGAAAGGGGCAGTAAAAGGGGCTACACCTTC.

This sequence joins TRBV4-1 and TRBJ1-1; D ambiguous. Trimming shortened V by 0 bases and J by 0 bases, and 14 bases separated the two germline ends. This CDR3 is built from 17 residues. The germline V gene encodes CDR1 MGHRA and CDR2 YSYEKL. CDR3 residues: CASSQEIPVKMNTEAFF. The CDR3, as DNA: TGCGCCAGCAGCCAAGAAATTCCAGTAAAAATGAACACTGAAGCTTTCTTT.

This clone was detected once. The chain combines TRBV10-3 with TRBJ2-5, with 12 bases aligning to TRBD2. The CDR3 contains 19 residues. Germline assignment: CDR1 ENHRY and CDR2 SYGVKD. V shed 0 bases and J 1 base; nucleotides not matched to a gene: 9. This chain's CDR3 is CAISESTLAGGGFQETQYF. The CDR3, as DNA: TGTGCCATCAGTGAGTCGACACTAGCGGGGGGCGGTTTCCAAGAGACCCAGTACTTC.

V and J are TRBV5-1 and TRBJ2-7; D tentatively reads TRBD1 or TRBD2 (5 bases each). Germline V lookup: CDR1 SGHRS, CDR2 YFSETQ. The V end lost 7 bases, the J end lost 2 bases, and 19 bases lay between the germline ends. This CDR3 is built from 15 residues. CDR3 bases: TGCGCCAGCGGGTCGGGGCTGGGGAATCCCTACGAGCAGTACTTC. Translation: CASGSGLGNPYEQYF.

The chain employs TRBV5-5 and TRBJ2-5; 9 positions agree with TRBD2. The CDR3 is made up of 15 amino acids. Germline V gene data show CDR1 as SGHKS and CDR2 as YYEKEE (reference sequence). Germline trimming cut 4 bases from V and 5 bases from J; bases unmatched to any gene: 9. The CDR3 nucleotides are TGTGCCAGCAGCGACTTAGCGGGGGCCCGGGAGACCCAGTACTTC. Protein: CASSDLAGARETQYF.

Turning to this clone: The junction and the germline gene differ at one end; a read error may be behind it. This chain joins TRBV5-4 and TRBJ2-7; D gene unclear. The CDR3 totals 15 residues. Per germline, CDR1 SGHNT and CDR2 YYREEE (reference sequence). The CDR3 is CTSSSTPQSSYEQYF. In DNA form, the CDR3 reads TGTACCAGCAGCTCCACCCCACAGAGCTCCTACGAGCAGTACTTC.

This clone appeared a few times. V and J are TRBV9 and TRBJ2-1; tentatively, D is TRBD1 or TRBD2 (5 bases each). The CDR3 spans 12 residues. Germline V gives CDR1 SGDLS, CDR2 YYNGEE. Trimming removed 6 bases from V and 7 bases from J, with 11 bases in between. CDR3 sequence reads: CASMGWGNEQFF. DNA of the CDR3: TGTGCCAGCATGGGATGGGGGAATGAGCAGTTCTTC.

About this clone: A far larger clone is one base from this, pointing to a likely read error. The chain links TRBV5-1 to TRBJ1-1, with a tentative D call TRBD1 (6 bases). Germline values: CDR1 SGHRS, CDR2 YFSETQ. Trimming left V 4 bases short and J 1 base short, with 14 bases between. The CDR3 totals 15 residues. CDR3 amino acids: CASSQGGGWNTEAFF. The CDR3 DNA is TGCGCCAGCAGCCAAGGGGGGGGATGGAACACTGAAGCTTTCTTT.

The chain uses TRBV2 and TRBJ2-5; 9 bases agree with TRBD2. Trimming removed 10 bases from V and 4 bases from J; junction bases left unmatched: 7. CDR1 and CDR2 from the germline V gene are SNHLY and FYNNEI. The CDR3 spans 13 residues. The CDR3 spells CATTGLAIETQYF. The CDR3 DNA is TGTGCCACGACCGGACTAGCGATAGAGACCCAGTACTTC.

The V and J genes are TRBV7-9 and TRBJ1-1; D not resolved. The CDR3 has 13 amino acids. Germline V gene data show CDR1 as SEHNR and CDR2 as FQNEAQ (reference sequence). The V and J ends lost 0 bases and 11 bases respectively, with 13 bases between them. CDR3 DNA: TGTGCCAGCAGCTTAGCCCTTCGGGCCCCGGCTTTCTTT. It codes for CASSLALRAPAFF.

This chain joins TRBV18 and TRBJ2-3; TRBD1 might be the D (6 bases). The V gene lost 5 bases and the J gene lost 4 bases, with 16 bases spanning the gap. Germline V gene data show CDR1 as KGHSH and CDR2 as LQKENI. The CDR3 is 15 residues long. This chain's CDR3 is CASSIDQGQADTQYF. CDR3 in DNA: TGTGCCAGCTCAATCGATCAGGGGCAGGCAGATACGCAGTATTTT.

CDR3 sequence: CASGLGGSGTDTQYF. In nucleotides, the CDR3 is TGTGCTAGTGGTTTGGGGGGATCCGGCACAGATACGCAGTATTTT. This chain links TRBV12-5 with TRBJ2-3; D unclear. The CDR3 sequence is 15 residues long. Trimming removed 1 base from V and 1 base from J, with 9 bases in between. Germline V lookup: CDR1 LGHNT, CDR2 FRNRAP.

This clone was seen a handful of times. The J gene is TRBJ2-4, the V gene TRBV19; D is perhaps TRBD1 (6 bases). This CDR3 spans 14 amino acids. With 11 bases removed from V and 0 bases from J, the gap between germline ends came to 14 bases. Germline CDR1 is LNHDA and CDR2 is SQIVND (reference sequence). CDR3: CAVGQQGAKNIQYF. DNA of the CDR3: TGTGCCGTAGGCCAACAGGGAGCCAAAAACATTCAGTACTTC.

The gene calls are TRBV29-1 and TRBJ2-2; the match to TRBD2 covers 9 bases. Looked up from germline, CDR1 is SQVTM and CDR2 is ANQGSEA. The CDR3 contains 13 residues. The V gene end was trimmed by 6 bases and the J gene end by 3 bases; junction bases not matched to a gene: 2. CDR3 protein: CSVSGGYTGELFF. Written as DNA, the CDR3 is TGCAGCGTCAGCGGGGGGTACACCGGGGAGCTGTTTTTT.